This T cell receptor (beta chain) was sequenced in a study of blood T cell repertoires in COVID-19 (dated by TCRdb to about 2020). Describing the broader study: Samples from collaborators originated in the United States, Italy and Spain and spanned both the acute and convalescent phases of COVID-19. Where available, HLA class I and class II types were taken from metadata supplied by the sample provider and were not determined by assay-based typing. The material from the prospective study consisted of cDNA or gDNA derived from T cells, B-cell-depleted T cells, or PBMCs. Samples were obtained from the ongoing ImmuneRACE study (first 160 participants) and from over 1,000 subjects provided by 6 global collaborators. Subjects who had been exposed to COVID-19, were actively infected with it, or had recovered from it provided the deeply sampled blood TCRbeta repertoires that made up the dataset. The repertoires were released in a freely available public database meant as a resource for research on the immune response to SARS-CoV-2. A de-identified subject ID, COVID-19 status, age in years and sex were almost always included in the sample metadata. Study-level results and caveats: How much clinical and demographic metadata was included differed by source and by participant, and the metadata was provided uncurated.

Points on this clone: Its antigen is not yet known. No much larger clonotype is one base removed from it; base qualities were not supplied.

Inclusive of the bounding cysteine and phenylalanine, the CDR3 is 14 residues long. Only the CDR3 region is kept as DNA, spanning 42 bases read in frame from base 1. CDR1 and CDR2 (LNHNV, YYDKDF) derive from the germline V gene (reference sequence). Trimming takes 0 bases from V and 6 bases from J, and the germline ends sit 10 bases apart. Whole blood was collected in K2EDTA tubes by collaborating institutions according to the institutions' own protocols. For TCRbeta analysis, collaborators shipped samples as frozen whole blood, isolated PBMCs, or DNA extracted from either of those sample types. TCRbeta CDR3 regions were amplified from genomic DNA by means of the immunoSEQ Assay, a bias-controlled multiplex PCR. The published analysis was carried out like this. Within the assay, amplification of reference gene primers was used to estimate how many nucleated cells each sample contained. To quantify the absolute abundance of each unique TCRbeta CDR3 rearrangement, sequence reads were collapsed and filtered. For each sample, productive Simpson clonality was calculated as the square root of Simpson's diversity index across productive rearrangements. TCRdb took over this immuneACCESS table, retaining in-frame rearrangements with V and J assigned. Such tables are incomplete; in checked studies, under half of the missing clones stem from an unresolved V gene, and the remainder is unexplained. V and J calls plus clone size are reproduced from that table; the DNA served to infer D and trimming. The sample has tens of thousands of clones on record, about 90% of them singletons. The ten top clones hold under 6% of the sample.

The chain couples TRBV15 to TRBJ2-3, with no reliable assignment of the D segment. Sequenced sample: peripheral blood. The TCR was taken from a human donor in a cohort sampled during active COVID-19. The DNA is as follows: TGTGCCACCAGCAGAGATCAGTGGTCCGATACGCAGTATTTT. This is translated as CATSRDQWSDTQYF.